This TCR beta chain was sequenced for a study of OX40 agonist ivuxolimab in advanced cancers. Study context: Treatment received earlier with anti-PD-1, anti-PD-L1 or anti-CTLA-4 agents was allowed, and approximately 40% had some. Study findings and constraints: Among expanded peripheral T cells, antigen specificity went undetermined.

Of note for this clone: Its antigen is still unknown. Other DNA sequences of this sample code for an identical CDR3.

Using immunoSEQ multiplex PCR, the repertoire was profiled, and TCRdb retains in-frame clones only, with some absent. The table lists approximately 84,000 clones, 75% to 95% of them singletons. The CDR3 covers 14 residues. Germline CDR1 and CDR2: ENHRY and SYGVKD. The V and J ends lost 6 bases and 5 bases, in that order; junction bases with no gene match: 0. The sequencing here drew on CD4+ or CD8+ T cells sorted from blood, taken in a trial of the OX40 agonist ivuxolimab. The J gene is TRBJ2-2, the V gene TRBV10-3, with 13 bases aligning to TRBD2. The TCR originated in an adult with an advanced solid tumor such as melanoma, head and neck, liver or kidney cancer. CDR3 residues: CAIRLAGGTGELFF. In DNA, the CDR3 is TGTGCCATCAGACTAGCGGGGGGGACCGGGGAGCTGTTTTTT.